One and the same sample provided the 28 T cell receptor beta chains below, sequenced in a study of TIL therapy for anti-PD-1-resistant metastatic lung cancer. This was the immunoSEQ v3 assay. Assay: immunoSEQ multiplex PCR; the TCRdb copy retains only in-frame clones and omits some. This table holds more than 45,000 clones, roughly 84% found once. Stated time point: pre-treatment sample, taken before nivolumab and TIL therapy. The sample in question was blood, obtained at baseline. These receptors all stem from a person between 25 and 80 years old with non-small cell lung cancer.

The chain is built from TRBV25-1 and TRBJ1-5, with D unresolved. Germline lookup yields CDR1 MGHDK and CDR2 SYGVNS. The V gene lost 2 bases and the J gene lost 9 bases, with 8 bases spanning the gap. The CDR3 is 12 amino acids. In nucleotides, the CDR3 is TGTGCCAGCAGTGAAAGTATTGGGCCCCAGCATTTT. Protein product: CASSESIGPQHF.

CDR3 DNA sequence: TGTGCCAGCAGTTTCCGGACAGGAGGTGATACGCAGTATTTT. Translating it yields CASSFRTGGDTQYF. The V gene is TRBV27, the J gene TRBJ2-3; 7 nucleotides match TRBD1. The CDR3 is 14 amino acids. With 3 bases clipped from V and 6 bases from J, the junction kept 6 bases outside the gene matches. Germline loops: CDR1 MNHEY, CDR2 SMNVEV (reference sequence).

This chain links TRBV30 with TRBJ2-5; D could derive from TRBD1 or TRBD2 (6 bases each). CDR1 and CDR2 (germline): GTSNPN, SVGIG (reference sequence). The ends were cut back, 0 bases at V and 4 bases at J, with 12 bases in the middle. This CDR3 comprises 14 residues. DNA for the CDR3: TGTGCCTGGAGTGTAGGGGGGTCCGGAGAGACCCAGTACTTC. Protein sequence: CAWSVGGSGETQYF.

The chain employs TRBV19 and TRBJ1-2, with unresolved D. Germline loops: CDR1 LNHDA, CDR2 SQIVND (reference sequence). The V end was cut by 6 bases, the J end by 2 bases, with 16 bases between. The CDR3 contains 15 residues. CDR3 amino acids: CASRTWSQENYGYTF. The CDR3 region has the DNA TGTGCCAGTAGGACATGGAGCCAGGAAAACTATGGCTACACCTTC.

V gene TRBV28 combines with J gene TRBJ1-2; 7 bases align to TRBD1. CDR3 length: 15 amino acids. Per the germline V gene, CDR1 is MDHEN and CDR2 is SYDVKM. The trim removed 5 bases at V and 4 bases at J, leaving 10 bases unmatched. The CDR3 nucleotides read TGTGCCAGCAGTCCCGGGACAGCGTTTACCTATGGCTACACCTTC. It specifies CASSPGTAFTYGYTF.

The chain recombines TRBV4-1 with TRBJ1-4; D gene unclear. Deletions cut 1 base from V and 8 bases from J, with 8 bases between. The V gene's germline CDR1 is MGHRA and CDR2 YSYEKL. The length of the CDR3 is 13 residues. This CDR3 reads CASSQVWAEKLFF. For the CDR3, the DNA is TGCGCCAGCAGCCAAGTTTGGGCGGAAAAACTGTTTTTT.

The V and J genes are TRBV4-2 and TRBJ2-2; 10 nucleotides align to TRBD2. Germline-derived CDR1 and CDR2 are LGHNA and YNFKEQ. The CDR3 spans 17 residues. V shed 1 base and J 6 bases; nucleotides not matched to a gene: 8. The CDR3 DNA sequence: TGTGCCAGCAGCCAAGTGCTAGCGGGAGAGGGCCCCGGGGAGCTGTTTTTT. Its protein product is CASSQVLAGEGPGELFF.

V is TRBV6-1 and J is TRBJ1-2, with D possibly being TRBD1 (5 bases). Trimming stripped 3 bases from V and 4 bases from J, with 21 bases between. The CDR3 is 17 residues long. Germline CDR1 reads MNHNS; CDR2 reads SASEGT. This CDR3 is CASSETTPPRGGYGYTF. For the CDR3, the DNA is TGTGCCAGCAGTGAGACAACCCCACCTCGGGGGGGCTATGGCTACACCTTC.

V gene TRBV10-3 combines with J gene TRBJ2-3; D gene unclear. This CDR3 is built from 11 residues. Germline CDR1 reads ENHRY; CDR2 reads SYGVKD. Deletions cut 3 bases from V and 4 bases from J, with 2 bases between. CDR3 sequence reads: CAISDADTQYF. The DNA of the CDR3 is TGTGCCATCAGTGATGCAGATACGCAGTATTTT.

The rearrangement uses TRBV7-6 and TRBJ2-7, with D uncertain. The V and J ends lost 4 bases and 1 base respectively, with 14 bases between them. Germline lookup yields CDR1 SGHVS and CDR2 FNYEAQ. This CDR3 spans 15 amino acids. In nucleotides, the CDR3 is TGTGCCAGCAGCTCCTCGGTACAGCCGTCCTACGAGCAGTACTTC. Translated, it gives CASSSSVQPSYEQYF.

This clone was detected only once. The chain carries TRBV7-2 and TRBJ2-7, with TRBD1 identical over 10 bases. Germline CDR1 and CDR2: SGHTA and FQGNSA. The CDR3 runs to 16 residues. V dropped 3 bases and J dropped 1; count of bases not matched to a gene: 6. The CDR3 nucleotides read TGTGCCAGCAGCTTGGGGGGGACAGGGGCGTCCTACGAGCAGTACTTC. Protein sequence: CASSLGGTGASYEQYF.

The chain employs TRBV19 and TRBJ2-1; D uncertain. The CDR3 extends over 14 amino acids. Trimming left V 2 bases short and J 5 bases short, with 10 bases between. CDR1 and CDR2 (germline): LNHDA, SQIVND (reference sequence). CDR3 sequence reads: CASSIYGHDNEQFF. CDR3 in DNA: TGTGCCAGTAGTATATACGGGCACGACAATGAGCAGTTCTTC.

This chain links TRBV5-1 with TRBJ1-3, with D unresolved. This CDR3 is 16 amino acids long. Germline V gene lookup returns CDR1 SGHRS and CDR2 YFSETQ. The V end was cut by 3 bases, the J end by 2 bases, with 15 bases between. The CDR3 protein is CASSSKGGEPGNTIYF. The CDR3 DNA is TGCGCCAGCAGCTCTAAGGGCGGGGAACCTGGAAACACCATATATTTT.

The chain has TRBV28 and TRBJ1-2; weak D call: TRBD1 (6 bases). Trimming took 6 bases from V and 2 from J, leaving 10 bases between them. This CDR3 spans 13 amino acids. CDR1 is MDHEN and CDR2 is SYDVKM in the germline V gene. The CDR3 bases are TGTGCCAGCAGAGTCGACAGGAACTATGGCTACACCTTC. Protein sequence: CASRVDRNYGYTF.

The chain couples TRBV11-2 to TRBJ2-7, with 7 bases aligning to TRBD1. Germline CDR1 and CDR2: SGHAT and FQNNGV. The CDR3 extends over 11 amino acids. J gave up 6 bases and V 4 bases, and 0 bases lay outside the gene matches. As DNA, the CDR3 is TGTGCCAGCAGCTCAGGGGGCGAGCAGTACTTC. Its translation: CASSSGGEQYF.

V and J are TRBV6-5 and TRBJ1-1; TRBD1 might be the D (5 bases). Germline values: CDR1 MNHEY, CDR2 SVGAGI. The CDR3 is 14 amino acids. Between the trimmed V and J ends, which lost 7 bases and 1 base, there was a span of 13 bases. The CDR3 region is CASTRGGQNTEAFF. DNA for the CDR3: TGTGCCAGCACGAGGGGAGGTCAGAACACTGAAGCTTTCTTT.

The rearrangement links TRBV4-2 to TRBJ2-7, with 7 bases that match TRBD2. J lost 0 bases, V lost 2 bases, and 7 bases had no gene match. The CDR3 sequence is 16 residues long. Germline loops: CDR1 LGHNA, CDR2 YNFKEQ. The CDR3 here is CASSQTGGFSSYEQYF. The CDR3 bases are TGTGCCAGCAGCCAAACCGGGGGGTTTAGCTCCTACGAGCAGTACTTC.

The V gene is TRBV27, the J gene TRBJ2-7, with D perhaps matching TRBD2 (7 bases). The germline gives CDR1 MNHEY, CDR2 SMNVEV (reference sequence). The CDR3 totals 13 residues. V was clipped by 8 bases and J by 2 bases, with 13 bases between them. The CDR3 coding sequence is TGTGCCAGCGCGGGGGCTACTGCCTACGAGCAGTACTTC. This encodes CASAGATAYEQYF.

This chain joins TRBV14 and TRBJ1-1; TRBD1 agrees at 11 bases. Germline CDR1 reads SGHDN; CDR2 reads FVKESK. V gave up 4 bases and J gave up 8 bases; unmatched junction bases: 12. The CDR3 has 16 amino acids. The CDR3 region has the DNA TGTGCCAGCAGCCTCGGACAGGGGGCACCTTCGAAGGAAGCTTTCTTT. The encoded protein is CASSLGQGAPSKEAFF.

This clone was recorded a few times. The CDR3 nucleotides read TGTGCCAGCAGTGAAGCCTTCAATAATCAGCCCCAGCATTTT. It yields the protein CASSEAFNNQPQHF. This chain uses TRBV6-1 with TRBJ1-5; D gene unclear. Germline V gene lookup returns CDR1 MNHNS and CDR2 SASEGT. CDR3 size: 14 residues. V lost 0 bases and J lost 4, with 7 bases in between.

The chain couples TRBV6-5 to TRBJ2-4, with a tentative D call TRBD1 (5 bases). CDR3 length: 13 amino acids. CDR1 and CDR2 (germline): MNHEY, SVGAGI. Trimming took 7 bases from V and 9 from J, leaving 16 bases between them. CDR3 nucleotide sequence: TGTGCCAGCACAGGGCCAGGGTACCCCATTCAGTACTTC. This translates into CASTGPGYPIQYF.

The genes are TRBV5-4 and TRBJ2-5, with D perhaps TRBD2 (6 bases). This CDR3 spans 16 amino acids. With 4 bases removed from V and 5 bases from J, the gap between germline ends came to 21 bases. Germline V gives CDR1 SGHNT, CDR2 YYREEE (reference sequence). The CDR3 loop reads CASSPVGLIPLETQYF. In DNA, the CDR3 is TGTGCCAGCAGCCCCGTCGGACTAATCCCATTGGAGACCCAGTACTTC.

The chain carries TRBV2 and TRBJ1-2; tentative D call: TRBD1 (5 bases). The germline V gene has CDR1 SNHLY and CDR2 FYNNEI. CDR3 length: 12 residues. V lost 7 bases and J 12 bases, leaving 18 bases between the germline ends. CDR3 in DNA: TGTGCCAGCATCCTCACGGCAGGGCCGCACACCTTC. Translated, it gives CASILTAGPHTF.

This chain joins TRBV4-1 and TRBJ1-1; unclear D gene. The CDR3 spans 11 residues. V lost 4 bases and J 8 bases, leaving 8 bases between the germline ends. Per germline, CDR1 MGHRA and CDR2 YSYEKL. The CDR3 loop is CASSPGKEAFF. CDR3 coding DNA: TGCGCCAGCAGCCCCGGAAAAGAAGCTTTCTTT.

The chain is built from TRBV6-1 and TRBJ1-2; D is uncertain. Trimming cost V 1 base and J 2 bases, with 8 bases left between them. There are 14 residues in the CDR3. Germline CDR1 MNHNS, CDR2 SASEGT. CDR3 DNA sequence: TGTGCCAGCAGTGAAGGCCCACAAAACTATGGCTACACCTTC. Translating gives CASSEGPQNYGYTF.

The gene calls are TRBV9 and TRBJ1-1; D is unclear. CDR1 is SGDLS, CDR2 YYNGEE, per germline. There are 13 residues in the CDR3. V lost 0 bases and J 2 bases, leaving 5 bases between the germline ends. The CDR3 sequence is CASSVDSNTEAFF. The CDR3 bases are TGTGCCAGCAGCGTAGACAGCAACACTGAAGCTTTCTTT.

This sequence joins TRBV12-3 or TRBV12-4 and TRBJ1-5, with 10 nucleotides matching TRBD1. This CDR3 is 13 amino acids long. J gave up 4 bases and V 8 bases, and 2 bases lay outside the gene matches. The CDR3 protein is CASRQGANQPQHF. DNA of the CDR3: TGTGCCAGCCGACAGGGGGCAAATCAGCCCCAGCATTTT.

Here the CDR3 reads CASSFLAGREVYEQYF. In DNA form, the CDR3 reads TGTGCCAGCAGCTTCTTAGCCGGCAGGGAGGTCTACGAGCAGTACTTC. The chain employs TRBV5-4 and TRBJ2-7, with D perhaps TRBD2 (6 bases). Per the germline V gene, CDR1 is SGHNT and CDR2 is YYREEE (reference sequence). There are 16 residues in the CDR3. The V end lost 2 bases, the J end lost 3 bases, and 18 bases lay between the germline ends.